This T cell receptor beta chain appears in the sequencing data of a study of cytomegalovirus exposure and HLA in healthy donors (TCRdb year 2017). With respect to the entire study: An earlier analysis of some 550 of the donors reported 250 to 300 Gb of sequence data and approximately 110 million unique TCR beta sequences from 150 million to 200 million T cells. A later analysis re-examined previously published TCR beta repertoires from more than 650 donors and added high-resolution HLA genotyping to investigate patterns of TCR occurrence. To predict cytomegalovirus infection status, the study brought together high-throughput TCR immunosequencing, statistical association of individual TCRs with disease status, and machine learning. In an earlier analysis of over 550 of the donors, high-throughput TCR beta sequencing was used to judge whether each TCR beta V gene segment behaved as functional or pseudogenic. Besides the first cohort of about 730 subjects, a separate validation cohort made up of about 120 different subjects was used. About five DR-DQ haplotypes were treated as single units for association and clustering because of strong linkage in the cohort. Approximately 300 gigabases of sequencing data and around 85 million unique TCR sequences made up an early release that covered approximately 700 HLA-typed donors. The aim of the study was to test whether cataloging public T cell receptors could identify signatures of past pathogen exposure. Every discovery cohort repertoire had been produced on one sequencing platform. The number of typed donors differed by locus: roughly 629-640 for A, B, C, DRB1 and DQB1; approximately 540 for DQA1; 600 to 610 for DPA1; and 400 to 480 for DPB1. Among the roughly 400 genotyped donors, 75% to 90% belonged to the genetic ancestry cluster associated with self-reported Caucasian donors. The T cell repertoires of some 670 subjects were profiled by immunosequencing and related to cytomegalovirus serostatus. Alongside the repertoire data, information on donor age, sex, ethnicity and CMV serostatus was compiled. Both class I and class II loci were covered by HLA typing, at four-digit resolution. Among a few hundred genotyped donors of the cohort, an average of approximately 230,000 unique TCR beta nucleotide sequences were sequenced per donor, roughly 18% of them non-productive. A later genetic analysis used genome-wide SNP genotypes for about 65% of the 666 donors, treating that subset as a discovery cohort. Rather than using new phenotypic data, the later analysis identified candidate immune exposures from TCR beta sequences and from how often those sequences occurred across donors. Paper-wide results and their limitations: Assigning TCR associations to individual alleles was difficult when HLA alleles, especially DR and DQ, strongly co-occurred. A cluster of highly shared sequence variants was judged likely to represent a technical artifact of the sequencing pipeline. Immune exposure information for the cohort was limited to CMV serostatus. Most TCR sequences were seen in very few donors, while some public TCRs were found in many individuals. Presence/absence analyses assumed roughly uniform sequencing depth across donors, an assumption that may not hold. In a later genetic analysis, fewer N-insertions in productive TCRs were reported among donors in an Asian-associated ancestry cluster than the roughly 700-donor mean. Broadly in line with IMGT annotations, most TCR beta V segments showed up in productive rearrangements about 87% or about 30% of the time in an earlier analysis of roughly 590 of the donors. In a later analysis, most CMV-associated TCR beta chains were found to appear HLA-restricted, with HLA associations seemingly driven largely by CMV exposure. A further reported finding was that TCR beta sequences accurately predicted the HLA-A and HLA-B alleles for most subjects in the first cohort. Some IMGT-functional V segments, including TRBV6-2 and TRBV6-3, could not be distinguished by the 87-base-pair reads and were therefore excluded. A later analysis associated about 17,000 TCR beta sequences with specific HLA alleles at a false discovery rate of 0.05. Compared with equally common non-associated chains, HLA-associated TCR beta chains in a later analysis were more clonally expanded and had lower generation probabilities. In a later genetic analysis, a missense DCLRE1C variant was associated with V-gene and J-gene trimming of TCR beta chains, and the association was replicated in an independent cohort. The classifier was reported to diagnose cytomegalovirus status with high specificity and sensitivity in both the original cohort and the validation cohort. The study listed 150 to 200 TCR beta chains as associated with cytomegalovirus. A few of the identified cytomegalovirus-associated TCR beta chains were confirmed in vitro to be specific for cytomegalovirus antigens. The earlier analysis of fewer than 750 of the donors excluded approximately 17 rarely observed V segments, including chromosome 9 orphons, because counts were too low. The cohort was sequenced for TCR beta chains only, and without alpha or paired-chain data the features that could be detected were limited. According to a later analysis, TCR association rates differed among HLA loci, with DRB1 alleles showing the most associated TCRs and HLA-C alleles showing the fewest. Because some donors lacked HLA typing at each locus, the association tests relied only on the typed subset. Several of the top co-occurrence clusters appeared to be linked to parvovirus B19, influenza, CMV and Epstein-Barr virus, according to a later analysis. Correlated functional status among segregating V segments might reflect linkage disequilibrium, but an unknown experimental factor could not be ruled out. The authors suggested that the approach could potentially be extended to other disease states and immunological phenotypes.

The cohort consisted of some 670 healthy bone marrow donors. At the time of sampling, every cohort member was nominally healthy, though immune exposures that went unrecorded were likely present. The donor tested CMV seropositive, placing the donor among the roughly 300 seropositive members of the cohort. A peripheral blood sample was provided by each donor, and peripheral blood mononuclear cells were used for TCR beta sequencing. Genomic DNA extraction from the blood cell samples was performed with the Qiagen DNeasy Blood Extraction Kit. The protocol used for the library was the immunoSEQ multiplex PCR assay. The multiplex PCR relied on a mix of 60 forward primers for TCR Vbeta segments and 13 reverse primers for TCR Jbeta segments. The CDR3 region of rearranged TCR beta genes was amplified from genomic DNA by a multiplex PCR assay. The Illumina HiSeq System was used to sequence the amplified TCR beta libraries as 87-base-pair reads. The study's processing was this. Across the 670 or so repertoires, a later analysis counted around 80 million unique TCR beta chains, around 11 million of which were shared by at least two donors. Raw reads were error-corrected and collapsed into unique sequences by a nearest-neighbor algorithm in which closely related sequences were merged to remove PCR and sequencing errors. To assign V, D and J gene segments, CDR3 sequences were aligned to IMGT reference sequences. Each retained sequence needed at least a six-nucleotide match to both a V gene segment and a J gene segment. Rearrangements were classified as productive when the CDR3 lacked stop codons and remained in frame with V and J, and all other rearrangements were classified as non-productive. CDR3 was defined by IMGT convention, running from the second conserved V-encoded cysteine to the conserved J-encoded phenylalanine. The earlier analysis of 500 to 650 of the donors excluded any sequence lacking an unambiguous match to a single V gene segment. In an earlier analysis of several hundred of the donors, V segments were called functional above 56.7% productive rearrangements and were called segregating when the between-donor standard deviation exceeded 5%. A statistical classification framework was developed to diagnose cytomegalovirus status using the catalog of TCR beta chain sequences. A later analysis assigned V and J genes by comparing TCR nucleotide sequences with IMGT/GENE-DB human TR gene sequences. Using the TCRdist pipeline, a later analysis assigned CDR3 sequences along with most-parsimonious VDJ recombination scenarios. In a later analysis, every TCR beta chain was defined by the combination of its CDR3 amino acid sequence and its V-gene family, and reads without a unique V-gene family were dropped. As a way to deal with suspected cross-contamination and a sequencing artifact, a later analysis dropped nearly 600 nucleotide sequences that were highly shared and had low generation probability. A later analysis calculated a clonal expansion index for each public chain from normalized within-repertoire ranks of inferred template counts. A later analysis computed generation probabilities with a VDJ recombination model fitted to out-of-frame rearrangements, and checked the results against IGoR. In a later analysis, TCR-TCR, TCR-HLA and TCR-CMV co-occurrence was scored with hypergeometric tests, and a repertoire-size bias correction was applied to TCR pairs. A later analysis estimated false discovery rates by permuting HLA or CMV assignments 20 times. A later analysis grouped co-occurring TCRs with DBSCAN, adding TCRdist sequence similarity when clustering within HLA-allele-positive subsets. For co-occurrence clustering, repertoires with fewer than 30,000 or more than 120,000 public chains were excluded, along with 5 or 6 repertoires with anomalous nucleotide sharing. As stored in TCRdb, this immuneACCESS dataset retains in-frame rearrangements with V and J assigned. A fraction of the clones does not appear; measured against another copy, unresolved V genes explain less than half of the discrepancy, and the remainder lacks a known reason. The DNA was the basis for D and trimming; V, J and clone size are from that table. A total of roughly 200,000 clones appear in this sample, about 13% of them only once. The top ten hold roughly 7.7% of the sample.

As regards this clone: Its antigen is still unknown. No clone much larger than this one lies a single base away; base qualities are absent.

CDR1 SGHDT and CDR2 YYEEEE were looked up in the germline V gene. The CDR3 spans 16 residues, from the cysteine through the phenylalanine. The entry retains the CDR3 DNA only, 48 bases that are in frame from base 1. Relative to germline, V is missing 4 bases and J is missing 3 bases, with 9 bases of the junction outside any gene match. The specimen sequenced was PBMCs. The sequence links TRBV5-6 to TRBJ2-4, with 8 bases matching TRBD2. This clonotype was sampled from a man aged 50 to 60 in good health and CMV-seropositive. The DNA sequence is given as TGTGCCAGCAGCGCTTGGCGGGGGGCGAACAAAAACATTCAGTACTTC. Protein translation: CASSAWRGANKNIQYF.